This T cell receptor (beta chain) was obtained from a study of blood T cell repertoires in COVID-19. This CDR3 is 12 amino acids long. V lost 4 bases and J 8 bases, leaving 9 bases between the germline ends. The V gene's germline CDR1 is MNHNY and CDR2 SVGAGI (reference sequence). The table came from immunoSEQ multiplex PCR; TCRdb's copy has only in-frame clones and leaves some out. The sample yields about 170,000 clones, approximately 84% seen once. V is TRBV6-6 and J is TRBJ2-1; D gene unclear. This TCR was sampled from a man aged 35 to 55 who had recovered from COVID-19. Input material: peripheral blood. The CDR3 bases are TGTGCCAGCAGTTCCGTAGATCATGAGCAGTTCTTC. This codes for CASSSVDHEQFF.